This TCR beta chain stems from a study of T cells in Graves' hyperthyroidism and ophthalmopathy. Background on the study: Peripheral blood sampling occurred at initial diagnosis, before any treatment.

Patients aged 18 to 65 with hyperthyroidism were newly diagnosed, with duration under 2 months. Uncontrolled infection, other autoimmune disease, pregnancy or lactation led to exclusion. Between the trimmed V and J ends, which lost 5 bases and 6 bases, there was a span of 17 bases. Germline CDR1 MDHEN, CDR2 SYDVKM. The CDR3 is 14 residues long. General study points: Most clonotypes expanded in thyroid above 0.001 were likewise present in blood.

In its sample, this clonotype was seen many times. The antigen is undetermined. RNA transcripts yielded amplified TCR beta CDR3 regions. During a first-round RT-PCR of the TCR CDR3, the HTBI primer set was used. TCRdb ran MiXCR on the multiplex PCR reads and lists one entry per CDR3 protein. The profile shows about 690,000 distinct CDR3 sequences, about 18% of them singletons. The V and J genes are TRBV28 and TRBJ2-7, with D perhaps matching TRBD2 (5 bases). This receptor was obtained from a man in his fifties with Graves' hyperthyroidism. Sequences were obtained from blood. CDR3 nucleotides: TGTGCCAGCAGTCCGCGACACCACGGAGGCGAGCAGTACTTC. This encodes CASSPRHHGGEQYF.